The 23 T cell receptor beta chains listed next were all sequenced from one sample in a study of response to subunit inactivated influenza vaccine. TCRdb reprocessed the RT-PCR reads with MiXCR, giving one entry per CDR3 protein. The data show approximately 500,000 distinct CDR3 sequences, approximately 12% seen once. The sequencing here drew on PBMCs from blood, taken 45 days after vaccination. The receptors here all came from a man in his fifties or sixties who received an inactivated influenza vaccine.

The genes are TRBV12-3 or TRBV12-4 and TRBJ2-3, with D hard to call. CDR3 size: 14 residues. Trimming removed 3 bases at V and 3 bases at J, with 10 bases between. Here the CDR3 reads CASSFLTGTDTQYF. The CDR3 DNA reads TGTGCCAGCAGTTTTTTGACCGGAACAGATACGCAGTATTTT.

The chain couples TRBV3-1 to TRBJ1-1, with D uncertain. CDR1 LGHDT and CDR2 YNNKEL come from the germline V gene (reference sequence). Between the trimmed V and J ends, which lost 1 base and 7 bases, there was a span of 13 bases. The CDR3 extends over 14 amino acids. This CDR3 reads CASSQVISGVEAFF. As DNA, the CDR3 is TGTGCCAGCAGCCAAGTTATATCTGGTGTTGAAGCTTTCTTT.

This clonotype was seen a few times. V usage is TRBV6-2 or TRBV6-3 and J usage is TRBJ2-5, with unresolved D. CDR3 length equals 17 residues. Germline CDR1 is MNHEY and CDR2 is SVGEGT. Trimming took off 2 bases at V and 1 base at J, with 17 bases between the two ends. CDR3 DNA sequence: TGTGCCAGCAGTTACCCTTGGGCATTATCGGGCCAAGAGACCCAGTACTTC. The encoded protein is CASSYPWALSGQETQYF.

Regarding this clonotype: A much larger clone is a single base away; this may be a read error. J is TRBJ2-1 and V is TRBV24-1; tentatively, D is TRBD1 (6 bases). This CDR3 is built from 17 residues. In germline, CDR1 is KGHDR, CDR2 SFDVKD. The CDR3 spells CATSEPSGGPSSNEQLF. Here the CDR3 DNA reads TGTGCCACCAGTGAACCTTCTGGGGGCCCTTCTAGCAATGAGCAGCTCTTC.

This chain uses TRBV6-1 with TRBJ2-1; no firm D call. V was shortened by 5 bases and J by 0 bases, with 8 bases between the two germline ends. This CDR3 is built from 14 residues. Germline V CDR1 and CDR2: MNHNS, SASEGT. CDR3 sequence: CASSPVRSYNEQFF. CDR3 in DNA: TGTGCCAGCAGTCCAGTCCGCTCCTACAATGAGCAGTTCTTC.

Only a few counts were recorded for this clonotype. V gene TRBV20-1 combines with J gene TRBJ2-5; TRBD2 matches 13 bases. CDR1 is DFQATT and CDR2 is SNEGSKA in the germline V gene (reference sequence). The CDR3 is made up of 16 amino acids. After removal of 3 bases from V and 4 bases from J, the junction contained 8 bases not matched to a gene. Here the CDR3 DNA reads TGCAGTGCTAGCCCCACTAGCGGGAGGGCCCGAGAGACCCAGTACTTC. The encoded protein is CSASPTSGRARETQYF.

This clonotype showed up many times. The chain has TRBV7-3 and TRBJ2-5, with D possibly TRBD1 on 5 matching bases. Germline values: CDR1 SGHTA, CDR2 FQGTGA. This CDR3 spans 15 amino acids. Trimming took 5 bases from V and 7 from J, leaving 20 bases between them. The chain's CDR3 is CASSPQGSRHSTQYF. DNA of the CDR3: TGTGCCAGCAGCCCCCAGGGCTCACGCCACTCGACCCAGTACTTC.

The J gene is TRBJ2-1, the V gene TRBV20-1; D is tentatively TRBD1 or TRBD2 (5 bases each). From germline, CDR1 is DFQATT and CDR2 SNEGSKA (reference sequence). The CDR3 is 15 amino acids. The V and J ends lost 6 bases and 0 bases respectively, with 15 bases between them. The CDR3 sequence: CSAPGRLSSYNEQFF. The CDR3 DNA sequence: TGCAGTGCGCCGGGACGACTGAGCTCCTACAATGAGCAGTTCTTC.

This clonotype was found a few times. The chain uses TRBV7-9 and TRBJ1-2; 7 bases match TRBD1. CDR3 length: 13 residues. With 1 base clipped from V and 8 bases from J, the junction kept 4 bases outside the gene matches. Germline V gives CDR1 SEHNR, CDR2 FQNEAQ (reference sequence). The CDR3 DNA reads as TGTGCCAGCAGCTTAGAGAAGACAGGGGGCTACACCTTC. Protein: CASSLEKTGGYTF.

V is TRBV11-2 and J is TRBJ2-3; 12 bases align to TRBD2. The germline gives CDR1 SGHAT, CDR2 FQNNGV. Trimming took 6 bases from V and 4 from J; bases not matched to a gene: 5. The CDR3 is made up of 15 amino acids. The CDR3 bases are TGTGCCAGCAGACTGACTAGCGGGGGTCCAGATACGCAGTATTTT. As protein: CASRLTSGGPDTQYF.

This clonotype showed up just a few times. The chain employs TRBV5-1 and TRBJ2-7; 9 bases fit TRBD1. Germline assignment: CDR1 SGHRS and CDR2 YFSETQ. J gave up 3 bases and V 2 bases, and 6 bases lay outside the gene matches. The CDR3 totals 15 residues. CDR3 in amino acids: CASSLLRQGGYEQYF. The DNA of the CDR3 is TGCGCCAGCAGCTTACTTAGACAGGGGGGCTACGAGCAGTACTTC.

This chain connects TRBV24-1 to TRBJ2-2, with 11 bases that match TRBD1. Germline values: CDR1 KGHDR, CDR2 SFDVKD. The CDR3 runs to 19 residues. Germline trimming cut 0 bases from V and 1 base from J; bases unmatched to any gene: 6. CDR3 residues: CATSDLRPGTGGNTGELFF. CDR3 coding DNA: TGTGCCACCAGTGATTTGCGTCCCGGGACAGGGGGGAACACCGGGGAGCTGTTTTTT.

The V and J genes are TRBV5-1 and TRBJ2-5; 9 positions agree with TRBD1. CDR1 and CDR2 from the germline V gene are SGHRS and YFSETQ. Trimming at V came to 4 bases and at J to 4 bases, leaving 8 bases not matched to a gene. The CDR3 length is 15 residues. CDR3 bases: TGCGCCAGCAGCCATACCGGGACAGGGATAGAGACCCAGTACTTC. It codes for CASSHTGTGIETQYF.

This clonotype has only a few counts. V is TRBV15 and J is TRBJ2-5; 15 bases are a match to TRBD2. V lost 4 bases, J lost 5 bases, and 2 bases stayed unmatched. Germline-derived CDR1 and CDR2 are LNHNV and YYDKDF (reference sequence). The CDR3 length is 15 residues. The CDR3 loop reads CATSTGTSGRETQYF. The CDR3, as DNA: TGTGCCACCAGCACCGGGACTAGCGGGAGGGAGACCCAGTACTTC.

V gene TRBV27 combines with J gene TRBJ1-5; no clear D gene. Germline CDR1 MNHEY, CDR2 SMNVEV (reference sequence). This CDR3 is built from 14 residues. Trimming shortened V by 2 bases and J by 7 bases, and 12 bases separated the two germline ends. The CDR3 coding sequence is TGTGCCAGCAGTTTAACGGGCGAAGGGCAGCCCCAGCATTTT. It is translated as CASSLTGEGQPQHF.

This clonotype was observed a few times. This chain connects TRBV20-1 to TRBJ2-1; TRBD2 matches 10 bases. V trimming: 0 bases; J trimming: 2 bases; junction bases outside the gene matches: 7. Germline V gene lookup returns CDR1 DFQATT and CDR2 SNEGSKA (reference sequence). This CDR3 is built from 17 residues. CDR3 DNA sequence: TGCAGTGCTAGAGACCTAGCGGGGGTGAGCACCTACAATGAGCAGTTCTTC. It specifies CSARDLAGVSTYNEQFF.

This clonotype was seen more than once but under ten times. This chain uses TRBV11-2 with TRBJ1-2; D is unclear. This CDR3 region has 15 residues. CDR1 is SGHAT and CDR2 is FQNNGV in the germline V gene. Trimming took 5 bases from V and 3 from J, leaving 16 bases between them. CDR3 sequence (DNA): TGTGCCAGCAGCGAAGGGAGAGGACTGTACTATGGCTACACCTTC. It encodes CASSEGRGLYYGYTF.

V gene TRBV2 combines with J gene TRBJ2-1, with D unresolved. Trimming removed 1 base from V and 0 bases from J, with 7 bases in between. CDR1 SNHLY and CDR2 FYNNEI come from the germline V gene. The CDR3 sequence is 15 residues long. The CDR3 is CASSEGFYSYNEQFF. The CDR3 DNA reads TGTGCCAGCAGTGAAGGGTTTTACTCCTACAATGAGCAGTTCTTC. The entire variable domain, with the rest obtained from reference TRBV2 and TRBJ2-1, is as follows: EPEVTQTPSHQVTQMGQEVILRCVPISNHLYFYWYRQILGQKVEFLVSFYNNEISEKSEIFDDQFSVERPDGSNFTLKIRSTKLEDSAMYFCASSEGFYSYNEQFFGPGTRLTVL.

In this sample, this clonotype turned up a few times. This chain links TRBV15 with TRBJ2-7; tentatively, D is TRBD1 or TRBD2 (5 bases each). Germline CDR1 reads LNHNV; CDR2 reads YYDKDF (reference sequence). The CDR3 length is 16 residues. The V and J ends lost 0 bases and 1 base respectively, with 13 bases between them. The CDR3 loop is CATSRDTRDGSYEQYF. The CDR3 nucleotides read TGTGCCACCAGCAGAGACACTCGGGACGGTTCCTACGAGCAGTACTTC.

This chain connects TRBV20-1 to TRBJ1-2; D remains unclear. The CDR3 length is 14 residues. CDR1 DFQATT and CDR2 SNEGSKA come from the germline V gene (reference sequence). The CDR3 DNA is TGCACCGCGGGTAGTCCCAAGGGTTTCTATGGCTACACCTTC. This translates into CTAGSPKGFYGYTF.

The J gene is TRBJ2-2, the V gene TRBV5-5; the match to TRBD1 covers 8 bases. This CDR3 is 14 amino acids long. V was pared by 1 base and J by 6 bases, with 2 bases of the junction left unmatched. Per germline, CDR1 SGHKS and CDR2 YYEKEE (reference sequence). The CDR3 reads CASSLQGASGELFF. In nucleotides, the CDR3 is TGTGCCAGCAGCTTGCAGGGGGCGTCCGGGGAGCTGTTTTTT.

The sample holds a few counts of this clonotype. The V and J genes are TRBV9 and TRBJ2-7; D remains unclear. The CDR3 contains 14 residues. The V gene's germline CDR1 is SGDLS and CDR2 YYNGEE. Deletions cut 0 bases from V and 4 bases from J, with 11 bases between. CDR3 DNA: TGTGCCAGCAGCGTAGGAGGCCTGGGGTACGAGCAGTACTTC. It codes for CASSVGGLGYEQYF.

In its sample, this clonotype was seen a few times. The chain couples TRBV6-1 to TRBJ2-1; D perhaps matches TRBD1 (5 bases). V shed 6 bases and J shed 5 bases, with 11 bases lying between them. The CDR3 extends over 13 amino acids. Per germline, CDR1 MNHNS and CDR2 SASEGT. CDR3 DNA sequence: TGTGCCAGCAGCCTAGGGGTGGACAATGAGCAGTTCTTC. As protein: CASSLGVDNEQFF.